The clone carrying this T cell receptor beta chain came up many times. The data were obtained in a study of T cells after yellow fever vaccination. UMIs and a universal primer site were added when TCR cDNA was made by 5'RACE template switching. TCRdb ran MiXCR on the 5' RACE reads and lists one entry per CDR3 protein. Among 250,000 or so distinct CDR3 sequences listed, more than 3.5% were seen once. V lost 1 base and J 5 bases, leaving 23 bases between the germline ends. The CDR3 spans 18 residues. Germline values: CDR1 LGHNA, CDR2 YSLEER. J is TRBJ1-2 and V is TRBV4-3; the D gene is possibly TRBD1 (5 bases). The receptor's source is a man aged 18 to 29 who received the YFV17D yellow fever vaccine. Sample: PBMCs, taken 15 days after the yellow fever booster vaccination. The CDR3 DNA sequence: TGCGCCAGCAGCCAAGGGGTTCTCTCGAGGGACCCACTATATGGCTACACCTTC. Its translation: CASSQGVLSRDPLYGYTF.